The clone carrying this T cell receptor (beta chain) was seen at least ten times. From germline, CDR1 is SEHNR and CDR2 FQNEAQ (reference sequence). The junction had 7 bases not matched to a gene; V was cut back by 5 bases and J by 5 bases. The CDR3 spans 15 residues. As part of library construction, unique molecular identifiers were attached to individual cDNA molecules. Via MiXCR, TCRdb re-called the 5' RACE reads, giving one row per CDR3 protein. Seen here are tens of thousands of distinct CDR3 sequences, 6% to 7% observed once, and the top ten hold less than 5%. The sample comes from a study of early T cells in non-severe SARS-CoV-2 infection. Study-level background: The input, bulk RNA from unsorted whole blood, was sequenced, and chains were unpaired.

V gene TRBV7-9 combines with J gene TRBJ1-4, with TRBD1 matching 8 bases. This clonotype was sampled from an adult who was a healthcare worker with PCR-confirmed SARS-CoV-2 infection or an uninfected control (not recorded which). Sequenced: whole blood. The CDR3 loop reads CASSDRGRRNEKLFF. The DNA of the CDR3 is TGTGCCAGCAGCGACAGGGGCAGAAGAAATGAAAAACTGTTTTTT.